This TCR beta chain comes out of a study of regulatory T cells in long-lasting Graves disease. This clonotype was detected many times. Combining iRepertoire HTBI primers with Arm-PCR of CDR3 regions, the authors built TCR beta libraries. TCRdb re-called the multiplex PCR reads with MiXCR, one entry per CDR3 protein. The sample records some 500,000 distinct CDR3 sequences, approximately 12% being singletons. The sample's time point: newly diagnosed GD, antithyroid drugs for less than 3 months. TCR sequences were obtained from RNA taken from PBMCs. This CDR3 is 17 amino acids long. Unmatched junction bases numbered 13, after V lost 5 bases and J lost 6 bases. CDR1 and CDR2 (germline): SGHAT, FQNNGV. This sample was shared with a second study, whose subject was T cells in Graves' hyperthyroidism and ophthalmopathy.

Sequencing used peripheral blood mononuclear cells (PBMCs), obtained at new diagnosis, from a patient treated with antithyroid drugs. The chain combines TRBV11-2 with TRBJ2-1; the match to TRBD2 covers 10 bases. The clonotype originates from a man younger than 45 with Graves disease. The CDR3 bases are TGTGCCAGCAGCCCTAGGGAACGGACTAGCGGATTCAATGAGCAGTTCTTC. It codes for CASSPRERTSGFNEQFF.